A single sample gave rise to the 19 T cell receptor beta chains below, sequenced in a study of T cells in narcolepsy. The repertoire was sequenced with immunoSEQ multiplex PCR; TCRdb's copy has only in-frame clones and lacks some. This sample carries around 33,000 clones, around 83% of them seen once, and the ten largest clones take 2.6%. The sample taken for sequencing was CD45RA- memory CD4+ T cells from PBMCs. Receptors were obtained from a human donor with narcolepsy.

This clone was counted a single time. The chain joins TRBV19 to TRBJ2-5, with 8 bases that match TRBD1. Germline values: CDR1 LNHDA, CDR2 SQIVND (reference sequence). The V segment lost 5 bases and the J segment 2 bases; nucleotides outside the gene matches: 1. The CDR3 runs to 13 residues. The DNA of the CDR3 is TGTGCCAGTAGTGACAGGGGTCAAGAGACCCAGTACTTC. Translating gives CASSDRGQETQYF.

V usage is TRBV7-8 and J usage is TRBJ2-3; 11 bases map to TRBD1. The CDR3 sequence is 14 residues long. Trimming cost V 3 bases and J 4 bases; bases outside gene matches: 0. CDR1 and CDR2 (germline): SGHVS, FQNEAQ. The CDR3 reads CASSLGQGADTQYF. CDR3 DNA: TGTGCCAGCAGCTTGGGACAGGGGGCAGATACGCAGTATTTT. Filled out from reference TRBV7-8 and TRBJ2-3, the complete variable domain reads GAGVSQSPRYKVAKRGQDVALRCDPISGHVSLFWYQQALGQGPEFLTYFQNEAQLDKSGLPSDRFFAERPEGSVSTLKIQRTQQEDSAVYLCASSLGQGADTQYFGPGTRLTVL.

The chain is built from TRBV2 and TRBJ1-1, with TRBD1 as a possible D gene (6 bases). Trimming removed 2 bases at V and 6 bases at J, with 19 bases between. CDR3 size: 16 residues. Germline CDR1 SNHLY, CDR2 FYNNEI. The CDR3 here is CASSEPITGSRPEAFF. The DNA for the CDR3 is TGTGCCAGCAGTGAACCCATTACAGGGTCAAGGCCTGAAGCTTTCTTT.

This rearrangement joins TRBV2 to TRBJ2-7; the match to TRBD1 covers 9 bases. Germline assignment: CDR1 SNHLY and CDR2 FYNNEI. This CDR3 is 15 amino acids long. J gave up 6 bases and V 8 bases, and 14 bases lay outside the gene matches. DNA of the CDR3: TGTGCCAGCTCAACCCAAGGGACAGGGATTTCCGAGCAGTACTTC. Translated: CASSTQGTGISEQYF.

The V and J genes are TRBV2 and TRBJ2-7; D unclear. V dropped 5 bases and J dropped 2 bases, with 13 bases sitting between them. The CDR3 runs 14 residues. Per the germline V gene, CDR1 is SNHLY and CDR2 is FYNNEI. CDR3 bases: TGTGCCAGCAGTCTAAAAGGGATCCCCTACGAGCAGTACTTC. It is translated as CASSLKGIPYEQYF.

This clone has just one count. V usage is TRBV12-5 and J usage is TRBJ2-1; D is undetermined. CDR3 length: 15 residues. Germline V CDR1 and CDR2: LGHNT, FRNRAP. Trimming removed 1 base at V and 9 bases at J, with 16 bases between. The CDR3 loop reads CASGLGAAAPSEQFF. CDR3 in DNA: TGTGCTAGTGGTTTGGGCGCCGCGGCTCCCAGTGAGCAGTTCTTC.

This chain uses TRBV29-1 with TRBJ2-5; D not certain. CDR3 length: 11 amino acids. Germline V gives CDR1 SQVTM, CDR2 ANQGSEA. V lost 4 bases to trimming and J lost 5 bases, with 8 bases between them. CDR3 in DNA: TGCAGCGTTGCTCTCCGGGAGACCCAGTACTTC. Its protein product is CSVALRETQYF.

This chain's CDR3 is CAWEEGGGSEKLFF. CDR3 nucleotides: TGTGCCTGGGAGGAAGGAGGGGGGTCTGAAAAACTGTTTTTT. This chain links TRBV30 with TRBJ1-4; a possible D gene is TRBD1 (6 bases). Germline V gene sequence: CDR1 GTSNPN, CDR2 SVGIG (reference sequence). The CDR3 has 14 residues. The V and J ends lost 5 bases and 7 bases respectively, with 17 bases between them. The whole variable domain, remainder taken from reference TRBV30 and TRBJ1-4, is SQTIHQWPATLVQPVGSPLSLECTVEGTSNPNLYWYRQAAGRGLQLLFYSVGIGQISSEVPQNLSASRPQDRQFILSSKKLLLSDSGFYLCAWEEGGGSEKLFFGSGTQLSVL.

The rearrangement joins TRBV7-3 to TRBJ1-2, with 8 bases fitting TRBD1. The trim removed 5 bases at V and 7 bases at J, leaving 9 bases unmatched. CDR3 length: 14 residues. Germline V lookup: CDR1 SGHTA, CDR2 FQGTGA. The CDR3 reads CASSPGAGGFGYTF. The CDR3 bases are TGTGCCAGCAGCCCCGGCGCAGGGGGCTTTGGCTACACCTTC.

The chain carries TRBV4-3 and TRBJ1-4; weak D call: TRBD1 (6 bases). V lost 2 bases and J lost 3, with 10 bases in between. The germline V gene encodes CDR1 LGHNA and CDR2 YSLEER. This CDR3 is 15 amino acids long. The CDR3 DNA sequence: TGCGCCAGCAGCCAAACAGGGACGCCTAATGAAAAACTGTTTTTT. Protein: CASSQTGTPNEKLFF.

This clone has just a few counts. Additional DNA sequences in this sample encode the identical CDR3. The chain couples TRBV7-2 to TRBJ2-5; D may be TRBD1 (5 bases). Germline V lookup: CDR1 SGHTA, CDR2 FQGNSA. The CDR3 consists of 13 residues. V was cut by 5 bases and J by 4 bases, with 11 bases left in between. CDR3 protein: CASSLTGGETQYF. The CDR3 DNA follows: TGTGCCAGCAGCCTCACAGGCGGAGAGACCCAGTACTTC.

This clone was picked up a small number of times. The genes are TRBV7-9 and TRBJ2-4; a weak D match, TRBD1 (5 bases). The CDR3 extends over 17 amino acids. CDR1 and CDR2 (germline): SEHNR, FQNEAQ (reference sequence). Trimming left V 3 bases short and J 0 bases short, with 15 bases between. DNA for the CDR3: TGTGCCAGCAGCTTCCAAGGTCCCAGGGAAGCCAAAAACATTCAGTACTTC. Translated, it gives CASSFQGPREAKNIQYF.

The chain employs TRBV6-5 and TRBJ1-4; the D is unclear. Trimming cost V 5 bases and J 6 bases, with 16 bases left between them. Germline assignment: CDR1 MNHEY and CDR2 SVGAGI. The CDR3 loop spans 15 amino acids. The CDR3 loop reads CASSPWEGYDEKLFF. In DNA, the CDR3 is TGTGCCAGCAGTCCATGGGAGGGCTATGATGAAAAACTGTTTTTT.

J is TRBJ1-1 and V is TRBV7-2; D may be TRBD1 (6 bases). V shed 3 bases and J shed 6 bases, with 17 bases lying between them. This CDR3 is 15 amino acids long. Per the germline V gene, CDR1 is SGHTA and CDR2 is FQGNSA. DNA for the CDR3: TGTGCCAGCAGCTTTTCTAGCCGGGGGCCATCTGAAGCTTTCTTT. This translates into CASSFSSRGPSEAFF.

CDR3 sequence (DNA): TGCGCCAGCAGCCCCCAGGGGGCTGGCGGGGCCAACGTCCTGACTTTC. Protein product: CASSPQGAGGANVLTF. The chain joins TRBV4-1 to TRBJ2-6, with 8 bases identical to TRBD1. Per germline, CDR1 MGHRA and CDR2 YSYEKL. J was trimmed by 4 bases and V by 4 bases; bases with no gene match: 6. The CDR3 runs to 16 residues.

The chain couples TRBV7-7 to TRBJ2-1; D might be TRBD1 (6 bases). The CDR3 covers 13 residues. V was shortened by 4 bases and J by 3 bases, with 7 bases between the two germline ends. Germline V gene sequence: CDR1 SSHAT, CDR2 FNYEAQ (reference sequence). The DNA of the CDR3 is TGTGCCAGCAGCTCGGACAGCTACAATGAGCAGTTCTTC. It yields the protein CASSSDSYNEQFF.

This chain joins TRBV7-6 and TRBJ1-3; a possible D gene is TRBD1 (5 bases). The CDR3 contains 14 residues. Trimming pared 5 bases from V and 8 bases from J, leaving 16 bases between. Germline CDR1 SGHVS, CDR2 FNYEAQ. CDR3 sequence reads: CASSPRQPGDTIYF. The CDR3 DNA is TGTGCCAGCAGCCCCCGACAGCCGGGGGACACCATATATTTT.

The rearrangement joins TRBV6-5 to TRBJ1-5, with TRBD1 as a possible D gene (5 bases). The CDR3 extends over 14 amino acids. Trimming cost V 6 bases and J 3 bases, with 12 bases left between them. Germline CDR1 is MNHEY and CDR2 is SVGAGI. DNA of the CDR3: TGTGCCAGCAGAAGGGGCGGGACCAATCAGCCCCAGCATTTT. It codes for CASRRGGTNQPQHF.

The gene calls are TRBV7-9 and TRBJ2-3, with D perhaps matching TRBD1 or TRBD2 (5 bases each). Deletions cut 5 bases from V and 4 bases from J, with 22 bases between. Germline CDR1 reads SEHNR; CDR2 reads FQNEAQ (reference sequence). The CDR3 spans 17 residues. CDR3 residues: CASSPGLGDGLSDTQYF. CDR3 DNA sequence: TGTGCCAGCAGCCCCGGGTTGGGGGACGGTCTATCAGATACGCAGTATTTT.